Following are 8 T cell receptor beta chains from one sample sequenced in a study of T cells after yellow fever vaccination. Using its own MiXCR run on the 5' RACE reads, TCRdb lists one record per CDR3 protein. The repertoire holds approximately 250,000 distinct CDR3 sequences, with 6.7% as singletons. The sample here was CD4+ T cells sorted from PBMCs, taken on the day of the yellow fever booster vaccination. All receptors derive from a man younger than 40 who received the YFV17D yellow fever vaccine.

In this sample, this clonotype turned up many times. V and J are TRBV14 and TRBJ2-3; D unresolved. CDR1 and CDR2 from the germline V gene are SGHDN and FVKESK. This CDR3 region has 13 residues. The V and J ends lost 3 bases and 7 bases respectively, with 11 bases between them. CDR3 DNA: TGTGCCAGCAGCCATCGGAGCCTCTATACGCAGTATTTT. This codes for CASSHRSLYTQYF.

This clonotype has more than one count but fewer than ten. V and J are TRBV20-1 and TRBJ2-4; maybe TRBD2 (5 bases). V was shortened by 5 bases and J by 0 bases, with 20 bases between the two germline ends. The CDR3 sequence is 17 residues long. The germline V gene has CDR1 DFQATT and CDR2 SNEGSKA (reference sequence). CDR3 DNA sequence: TGCAGTGCTCCTAGGGAGAACTCACTGGGAGCCAAAAACATTCAGTACTTC. Its protein product is CSAPRENSLGAKNIQYF.

This sequence joins TRBV7-9 and TRBJ2-5; 10 bases are shared with TRBD1. This CDR3 comprises 16 residues. Germline CDR1 is SEHNR and CDR2 is FQNEAQ (reference sequence). V shed 1 base, J shed 5 bases, and the junction held 7 bases outside the gene matches. CDR3 sequence reads: CASSLGDRGLAETQYF. The DNA of the CDR3 is TGTGCCAGCAGCTTAGGAGACAGGGGGCTCGCGGAGACCCAGTACTTC.

As for this clonotype: A much larger clonotype is one base distant, so this may be a read error. The chain links TRBV2 to TRBJ2-3; tentatively, D is TRBD2 (6 bases). CDR1 and CDR2 from the germline V gene are SNHLY and FYNNEI. This CDR3 has 14 residues. The V and J ends lost 4 bases and 4 bases respectively, with 12 bases between them. The CDR3 here is CASSGRVGADTQYF. CDR3 bases: TGTGCCAGCAGTGGGAGGGTGGGGGCAGATACGCAGTATTTT.

The chain employs TRBV10-3 and TRBJ2-7; 9 nucleotides align to TRBD1. J was trimmed by 4 bases and V by 4 bases; bases with no gene match: 5. From germline, CDR1 is ENHRY and CDR2 SYGVKD. CDR3 length equals 14 residues. CDR3 region: CAISGKDRGYEQYF. CDR3 nucleotides: TGTGCCATCAGTGGAAAGGACAGGGGATACGAGCAGTACTTC.

This clonotype was found many times. The chain joins TRBV20-1 to TRBJ2-1; TRBD1 might be the D (5 bases). This CDR3 region has 12 residues. Germline V gene data show CDR1 as DFQATT and CDR2 as SNEGSKA (reference sequence). V was cut by 5 bases and J by 6 bases, with 11 bases left in between. CDR3 in amino acids: CSAGAIINEQFF. In DNA, the CDR3 is TGCAGTGCTGGGGCTATCATCAATGAGCAGTTCTTC.

The chain employs TRBV20-1 and TRBJ2-1; 10 nucleotides match TRBD2. V trimming: 0 bases; J trimming: 9 bases; junction bases outside the gene matches: 8. The CDR3 spans 15 residues. The germline V gene has CDR1 DFQATT and CDR2 SNEGSKA (reference sequence). The CDR3 loop is CSARDAGAGGPEQFF. As DNA, the CDR3 is TGCAGTGCTAGAGATGCCGGAGCGGGAGGGCCTGAGCAGTTCTTC.

The chain carries TRBV9 and TRBJ2-5; possible D gene TRBD2, 6 bases. Germline values: CDR1 SGDLS, CDR2 YYNGEE. The V and J ends lost 4 bases and 5 bases respectively, with 18 bases between them. This CDR3 region has 15 residues. The DNA for the CDR3 is TGTGCCAGCAGCACCCATCACGGTGGGGGGGAGACCCAGTACTTC. Amino acids: CASSTHHGGGETQYF. Full variable domain (remainder filled in from reference TRBV9 and TRBJ2-5): DSGVTQTPKHLITATGQRVTLRCSPRSGDLSVYWYQQSLDQGLQFLIQYYNGEERAKGNILERFSAQQFPDLHSELNLSSLELGDSALYFCASSTHHGGGETQYFGPGTRLLVL.